A single sample gave rise to the 13 T cell receptor beta chains below, sequenced in a study of T cell changes during pregnancy in multiple sclerosis. Sequencing was performed with immunoSEQ multiplex PCR; in TCRdb, only in-frame clones are kept and a portion is missing. The profile covers about 110,000 clones, with 85% to 95% appearing a single time and more than 0.65% taken by the ten largest. The source material was peripheral blood, sampled in the third trimester of pregnancy. These receptors all come from a female donor in good health, enrolled as a control in a pregnancy study.

The rearrangement uses TRBV10-3 and TRBJ2-1; a weak D match, TRBD1 (5 bases). CDR1 is ENHRY and CDR2 is SYGVKD in the germline V gene. V was shortened by 4 bases and J by 0 bases, with 10 bases between the two germline ends. The CDR3 is 15 amino acids. CDR3 coding DNA: TGTGCCATCAGTGGGGGCAGGGACTCCTACAATGAGCAGTTCTTC. Residues: CAISGGRDSYNEQFF.

V usage is TRBV7-3 and J usage is TRBJ1-1; D is undetermined. Per germline, CDR1 SGHTA and CDR2 FQGTGA. The CDR3 consists of 14 residues. Trimming pared 5 bases from V and 1 base from J, leaving 11 bases between. The DNA of the CDR3 is TGTGCCAGCAGCGCGTGGGCGGGGAACACTGAAGCTTTCTTT. Amino acid sequence: CASSAWAGNTEAFF.

The chain links TRBV9 to TRBJ2-7, with 7 nucleotides matching TRBD1. In germline, CDR1 is SGDLS, CDR2 YYNGEE. Unmatched junction bases numbered 4, after V lost 0 bases and J lost 1 base. This CDR3 is 15 amino acids long. The CDR3 bases are TGTGCCAGCAGCGTAGGACAGGGATTATCCTACGAGCAGTACTTC. Its translation is CASSVGQGLSYEQYF.

The CDR3 coding sequence is TGTGCCAGCAGCCTGACACTCCACCGACAAGAGACCCAGTACTTC. Translated, it gives CASSLTLHRQETQYF. J is TRBJ2-5 and V is TRBV5-8; unclear D gene. The CDR3 covers 15 residues. Trimming pared 4 bases from V and 2 bases from J, leaving 15 bases between. Germline CDR1 is SGHTS and CDR2 is YDEGEE.

The chain is built from TRBV30 and TRBJ2-5; D might be TRBD1 (6 bases). In germline, CDR1 is GTSNPN, CDR2 SVGIG (reference sequence). Trimming took 3 bases from V and 2 from J, leaving 16 bases between them. The CDR3 totals 15 residues. CDR3 coding DNA: TGTGCCTGGAGCTTAGGACAGAACTTGCAAGAGACCCAGTACTTC. It is translated as CAWSLGQNLQETQYF.

V and J are TRBV12-5 and TRBJ2-7; unclear D gene. The CDR3 spans 15 residues. Per the germline V gene, CDR1 is LGHNT and CDR2 is FRNRAP. V lost 6 bases and J 2 bases, leaving 17 bases between the germline ends. This CDR3 is CASGDDNPPTYEQYF. As DNA, the CDR3 is TGTGCTAGTGGAGACGACAATCCCCCTACCTACGAGCAGTACTTC.

The chain carries TRBV7-9 and TRBJ2-4; D perhaps matches TRBD2 (6 bases). CDR1 SEHNR and CDR2 FQNEAQ come from the germline V gene (reference sequence). Trimming removed 0 bases from V and 3 bases from J, with 12 bases in between. There are 16 residues in the CDR3. CDR3 nucleotide sequence: TGTGCCAGCAGCTTAGCTGCTATGGGACTCAAAAACATTCAGTACTTC. Its protein is CASSLAAMGLKNIQYF.

J is TRBJ1-1 and V is TRBV4-2; D is unresolved. Germline assignment: CDR1 LGHNA and CDR2 YNFKEQ. The V and J ends lost 1 base and 8 bases respectively, with 11 bases between them. The CDR3 runs to 13 residues. The CDR3 here is CASSQVPGTEAFF. CDR3 coding DNA: TGTGCCAGCAGCCAAGTCCCGGGAACGGAAGCTTTCTTT.

The CDR3 loop reads CASSQGRSEQFF. In DNA form, the CDR3 reads TGTGCCAGCAGCCAAGGCCGGAGTGAGCAGTTCTTC. The chain employs TRBV7-3 and TRBJ2-1; D remains unclear. The CDR3 is 12 residues long. Trimming removed 5 bases at V and 9 bases at J, with 11 bases between. Per germline, CDR1 SGHTA and CDR2 FQGTGA.

The chain combines TRBV19 with TRBJ1-1, with a tentative D call TRBD1 (6 bases). The V and J ends lost 6 bases and 4 bases respectively, with 15 bases between them. The CDR3 is 14 residues long. Per germline, CDR1 LNHDA and CDR2 SQIVND (reference sequence). The CDR3 loop is CASSLPTGSTEAFF. CDR3 in DNA: TGTGCCAGTAGCCTCCCTACAGGGTCCACTGAAGCTTTCTTT.

The chain couples TRBV13 to TRBJ2-7; the match to TRBD1 covers 8 bases. The trim removed 5 bases at V and 2 bases at J, leaving 8 bases unmatched. This CDR3 has 15 amino acids. Germline V gene data show CDR1 as PRHDT and CDR2 as FYEKMQ (reference sequence). The CDR3 bases are TGTGCCAGCAGCCCCGGGACAGGTTATACCTACGAGCAGTACTTC. Residues: CASSPGTGYTYEQYF.

A few counts support this clone. This chain uses TRBV19 with TRBJ1-5; D may be TRBD1 (6 bases). In germline, CDR1 is LNHDA, CDR2 SQIVND (reference sequence). The CDR3 runs to 12 residues. V shed 6 bases and J shed 4 bases, with 7 bases lying between them. The DNA for the CDR3 is TGTGCCAGTAGGCAGGGGAATCAGCCCCAGCATTTT. The encoded protein is CASRQGNQPQHF.

The chain is built from TRBV9 and TRBJ1-1, with 8 bases matching TRBD1. Per the germline V gene, CDR1 is SGDLS and CDR2 is YYNGEE. This CDR3 comprises 15 residues. Losses at the gene ends were 3 bases for V and 5 bases for J; bases not matched to a gene: 9. CDR3 DNA sequence: TGTGCCAGCAGCGATGGACAGGGACGGGGGACTGAAGCTTTCTTT. Protein sequence: CASSDGQGRGTEAFF. The full variable domain, with the rest looked up from reference TRBV9 and TRBJ1-1, is DSGVTQTPKHLITATGQRVTLRCSPRSGDLSVYWYQQSLDQGLQFLIQYYNGEERAKGNILERFSAQQFPDLHSELNLSSLELGDSALYFCASSDGQGRGTEAFFGQGTRLTVV.